Listed here are 14 T cell receptor beta chains from one sample, sequenced in a study of blood T cell repertoires in COVID-19. Generated by immunoSEQ multiplex PCR, the TCRdb table keeps only in-frame clones and is missing some. Of around 82,000 clones in the sample, 75% to 85% are singletons; the top ten hold 8.5% to 10%. Sequenced sample: peripheral blood. The source is a middle-aged man with COVID-19, enrolled during active disease.

The V call is TRBV6-6, the J call TRBJ1-1, with 7 positions matching TRBD1. This CDR3 has 14 amino acids. Trimming at V came to 5 bases and at J to 1 base, leaving 4 bases not matched to a gene. Germline loops: CDR1 MNHNY, CDR2 SVGAGI (reference sequence). The CDR3: CASSTDRRNTEAFF. CDR3 in DNA: TGTGCCAGCAGTACGGACAGGAGGAACACTGAAGCTTTCTTT.

This rearrangement joins TRBV30 to TRBJ2-7; TRBD2 matches 8 bases. The J segment lost 3 bases and the V segment lost 6 bases, leaving 10 bases of the junction unmatched. This CDR3 has 14 amino acids. The germline V gene has CDR1 GTSNPN and CDR2 SVGIG (reference sequence). The CDR3: CACTSGTRVYEQYF. In nucleotides, the CDR3 is TGTGCCTGCACCTCCGGGACTAGAGTCTACGAGCAGTACTTC.

The genes are TRBV6-5 and TRBJ1-6; D gene unclear. The ends were cut back, 4 bases at V and 6 bases at J, with 10 bases in the middle. Germline CDR1 and CDR2: MNHEY and SVGAGI. The CDR3 contains 14 residues. The CDR3 region is CASSFRELNSPLHF. The CDR3 DNA is TGTGCCAGCAGTTTCCGGGAGCTTAATTCACCCCTCCACTTT.

The chain has TRBV12-3 or TRBV12-4 and TRBJ2-7; possibly TRBD2 for D (5 bases). The CDR3 extends over 12 amino acids. V was clipped by 8 bases and J by 4 bases, with 12 bases between them. The CDR3 nucleotides read TGTGCCAGCTGTCGGACGGGATACGAGCAGTACTTC. Protein: CASCRTGYEQYF.

V is TRBV29-1 and J is TRBJ1-4; no firm D call. The length of the CDR3 is 14 residues. Germline loops: CDR1 SQVTM, CDR2 ANQGSEA. Trimming cost V 3 bases and J 0 bases, with 8 bases left between them. DNA of the CDR3: TGCAGCGTTGACCCGGGATCAACTAATGAAAAACTGTTTTTT. It translates to CSVDPGSTNEKLFF.

The chain links TRBV6-6 to TRBJ1-5; 7 nucleotides align to TRBD1. Germline lookup yields CDR1 MNHNY and CDR2 SVGAGI (reference sequence). The CDR3 consists of 17 residues. V lost 5 bases to trimming and J lost 4 bases; unmatched junction nucleotides: 14. The CDR3 is CASSPRGGQIGNQPQHF. The CDR3 DNA follows: TGTGCCAGCAGTCCGCGGGGGGGACAGATAGGAAATCAGCCCCAGCATTTT.

This clone is medium-sized within its sample. The J gene is TRBJ2-7, the V gene TRBV7-9, with D possibly being TRBD2 (5 bases). CDR1 SEHNR and CDR2 FQNEAQ come from the germline V gene (reference sequence). Trimming removed 7 bases from V and 0 bases from J, with 10 bases in between. This CDR3 spans 13 amino acids. Here the CDR3 reads CASIGDPSYEQYF. Written as DNA, the CDR3 is TGTGCCAGCATCGGGGATCCCTCCTACGAGCAGTACTTC.

The CDR3 is CASSTYRGSNYGYTF. The DNA of the CDR3 is TGTGCCAGCAGTACATACAGGGGTTCTAACTATGGCTACACCTTC. This sequence joins TRBV27 and TRBJ1-2; 7 nucleotides match TRBD1. CDR1 is MNHEY and CDR2 is SMNVEV in the germline V gene (reference sequence). V was clipped by 5 bases and J by 0 bases; unmatched bases: 6. The length of the CDR3 is 15 residues.

DNA of the CDR3: TGTGCCAGCAGCCCACTGAAGGGAGATAGTGGCTACACCTTC. Its translation: CASSPLKGDSGYTF. This chain links TRBV9 with TRBJ1-2; no firm D call. Trimming left V 4 bases short and J 7 bases short, with 17 bases between. The CDR3 spans 14 residues. From germline, CDR1 is SGDLS and CDR2 YYNGEE.

V gene TRBV6-5 combines with J gene TRBJ2-1; 8 bases are a match to TRBD2. Trimming cost V 5 bases and J 9 bases; bases outside gene matches: 9. Germline-derived CDR1 and CDR2 are MNHEY and SVGAGI. The CDR3 is 14 amino acids. CDR3: CASSSGSPSSEQFF. Here the CDR3 DNA reads TGTGCCAGCAGTAGCGGGAGTCCATCCAGTGAGCAGTTCTTC.

This clone has a single count. The rearrangement joins TRBV30 to TRBJ2-1; perhaps TRBD2 as D (6 bases). V was cut by 4 bases and J by 1 base, with 11 bases left in between. Germline-derived CDR1 and CDR2 are GTSNPN and SVGIG (reference sequence). This CDR3 comprises 14 residues. The CDR3 sequence: CAWNRDWSYNEQFF. DNA of the CDR3: TGTGCCTGGAACCGGGACTGGTCCTACAATGAGCAGTTCTTC.

The V call is TRBV6-5, the J call TRBJ1-1; 7 nucleotides align to TRBD1. V shed 6 bases, J shed 2 bases, and the junction held 9 bases outside the gene matches. The CDR3 extends over 15 amino acids. The germline V gene has CDR1 MNHEY and CDR2 SVGAGI. This chain's CDR3 is CASSLNRGENTEAFF. Here the CDR3 DNA reads TGTGCCAGCAGCCTGAACAGGGGCGAAAACACTGAAGCTTTCTTT.

The chain joins TRBV5-1 to TRBJ2-7; TRBD1 agrees at 7 bases. Germline CDR1 is SGHRS and CDR2 is YFSETQ. The CDR3 runs to 15 residues. V trimming: 7 bases; J trimming: 0 bases; junction bases outside the gene matches: 10. This CDR3 reads CASRKSQGTSYEQYF. The CDR3 DNA reads as TGCGCCAGCCGGAAGTCACAGGGGACCTCCTACGAGCAGTACTTC.

V is TRBV28 and J is TRBJ1-1, with 9 bases matching TRBD1. Germline V CDR1 and CDR2: MDHEN, SYDVKM. V shed 2 bases and J 5 bases; nucleotides not matched to a gene: 0. CDR3 size: 13 residues. CDR3 DNA sequence: TGTGCCAGCAGTTTAGGGACAGGGACTGAAGCTTTCTTT. It specifies CASSLGTGTEAFF. Filled out from reference TRBV28 and TRBJ1-1, the complete variable domain reads DVKVTQSSRYLVKRTGEKVFLECVQDMDHENMFWYRQDPGLGLRLIYFSYDVKMKEKGDIPEGYSVSREKKERFSLILESASTNQTSMYLCASSLGTGTEAFFGQGTRLTVV.